These 12 T cell receptor beta chains were sequenced from one sample in a study of radiotherapy plus CTLA-4 blockade in lung cancer. The table came from immunoSEQ multiplex PCR; TCRdb's copy has only in-frame clones and leaves some out. The table has about 16,000 clones, around three quarters seen once; the top ten hold approximately 55%. Source: peripheral blood, taken from a patient treated with radiotherapy plus ipilimumab. These receptors were collected from a human donor with non-small cell lung cancer whose response to radiotherapy plus ipilimumab could not be evaluated.

The chain links TRBV4-3 to TRBJ2-1; 10 bases agree with TRBD2. The CDR3 length is 17 residues. Germline CDR1 reads LGHNA; CDR2 reads YSLEER. V lost 1 base, J lost 2 bases, and 5 bases stayed unmatched. Written as DNA, the CDR3 is TGCGCCAGCAGCCAAGGGCCGCTAGCGGGGGCCTACAATGAGCAGTTCTTC. Protein: CASSQGPLAGAYNEQFF.

The chain links TRBV7-8 to TRBJ1-1, with D perhaps matching TRBD1 (5 bases). There are 13 residues in the CDR3. Germline V gene lookup returns CDR1 SGHVS and CDR2 FQNEAQ. V was pared by 7 bases and J by 3 bases, with 12 bases between. The CDR3 here is CASTRDLDTEAFF. CDR3 nucleotide sequence: TGTGCCAGCACCAGGGATTTGGACACTGAAGCTTTCTTT.

The chain is built from TRBV4-1 and TRBJ1-2; D is unclear. Germline V gene data show CDR1 as MGHRA and CDR2 as YSYEKL. This CDR3 is 13 amino acids long. Trimming took off 0 bases at V and 1 base at J, with 3 bases between the two ends. The CDR3 reads CASSQDSNYGYTF. CDR3 coding DNA: TGCGCCAGCAGCCAAGACAGTAACTATGGCTACACCTTC.

This clone is deemed medium-sized. The chain combines TRBV28 with TRBJ2-3, with 8 bases fitting TRBD2. The CDR3 consists of 14 residues. CDR1 MDHEN and CDR2 SYDVKM come from the germline V gene. V lost 3 bases, J lost 3 bases, and 2 bases stayed unmatched. The CDR3 DNA reads as TGTGCCAGCAGTTTTTTAGCGGGGACAGATACGCAGTATTTT. Its protein is CASSFLAGTDTQYF.

This chain links TRBV5-1 with TRBJ2-5; 11 positions agree with TRBD1. The CDR3 sequence is 15 residues long. The germline CDR1 and CDR2 sequences are SGHRS and YFSETQ. The V gene end was trimmed by 6 bases and the J gene end by 4 bases; junction bases not matched to a gene: 8. CDR3 sequence (DNA): TGCGCCAGCACAACAAGGACAGGGGGCGGAGAGACCCAGTACTTC. Protein product: CASTTRTGGGETQYF.

This clone was recorded only once. The chain uses TRBV27 and TRBJ1-1; the D gene is possibly TRBD1 (5 bases). V lost 4 bases to trimming and J lost 4 bases, with 13 bases between them. CDR1 and CDR2 from the germline V gene are MNHEY and SMNVEV (reference sequence). The CDR3 has 14 amino acids. The CDR3 sequence: CASSSSDGGTEAFF. The CDR3 DNA reads TGTGCCAGCAGTTCATCGGACGGGGGCACTGAAGCTTTCTTT.

This clone turned up a few times. The J gene is TRBJ1-3, the V gene TRBV30, with a tentative D call TRBD1 (6 bases). Trimming left V 0 bases short and J 3 bases short, with 12 bases between. The CDR3 is made up of 15 amino acids. Germline V gives CDR1 GTSNPN, CDR2 SVGIG (reference sequence). This CDR3 reads CAWSVRSRGGNTIYF. CDR3 bases: TGTGCCTGGAGTGTACGGTCCAGGGGTGGAAACACCATATATTTT. The full variable domain, in which reference TRBV30 and TRBJ1-3 provide the parts outside the CDR3, is SQTIHQWPATLVQPVGSPLSLECTVEGTSNPNLYWYRQAAGRGLQLLFYSVGIGQISSEVPQNLSASRPQDRQFILSSKKLLLSDSGFYLCAWSVRSRGGNTIYFGEGSWLTVV.

The CDR3 loop is CASSPGGEEEKLFF. The CDR3 DNA sequence: TGTGCCAGCAGCCCGGGGGGCGAAGAGGAAAAACTGTTTTTT. The chain couples TRBV28 to TRBJ1-4, with TRBD1 as a possible D gene (6 bases). There are 14 residues in the CDR3. Germline assignment: CDR1 MDHEN and CDR2 SYDVKM. V dropped 6 bases and J dropped 8 bases, with 16 bases sitting between them. Full variable domain (remainder filled in from reference TRBV28 and TRBJ1-4): DVKVTQSSRYLVKRTGEKVFLECVQDMDHENMFWYRQDPGLGLRLIYFSYDVKMKEKGDIPEGYSVSREKKERFSLILESASTNQTSMYLCASSPGGEEEKLFFGSGTQLSVL.

The chain combines TRBV5-5 with TRBJ1-5, with TRBD1 matching over 8 bases. J lost 7 bases, V lost 5 bases, and 20 bases had no gene match. The germline CDR1 and CDR2 sequences are SGHKS and YYEKEE (reference sequence). The CDR3 has 18 residues. In nucleotides, the CDR3 is TGTGCCAGCAGTCTCACCCTCTCAGGGGGCGCGTCCCCCCAGCCCCAGCATTTT. It specifies CASSLTLSGGASPQPQHF.

The chain couples TRBV9 to TRBJ1-6, with D unresolved. This CDR3 region has 16 residues. The V gene lost 3 bases and the J gene lost 0 bases, with 10 bases spanning the gap. Germline CDR1 and CDR2: SGDLS and YYNGEE. The CDR3 loop reads CASSAPGSSYNSPLHF. The CDR3 DNA follows: TGTGCCAGCAGCGCTCCGGGGAGCTCCTATAATTCACCCCTCCACTTT.

The chain links TRBV18 to TRBJ1-6; 8 bases fit TRBD1. J lost 7 bases, V lost 3 bases, and 5 bases had no gene match. The CDR3 contains 15 residues. The germline gives CDR1 KGHSH, CDR2 LQKENI. The chain's CDR3 is CASSPKRTGNSPLHF. CDR3 DNA: TGTGCCAGCTCACCGAAGAGGACAGGGAATTCACCCCTCCACTTT.

The chain couples TRBV25-1 to TRBJ1-5; a possible D gene is TRBD1 (5 bases). Germline V gene sequence: CDR1 MGHDK, CDR2 SYGVNS. The CDR3 consists of 16 residues. Trimming shortened V by 3 bases and J by 5 bases, and 17 bases separated the two germline ends. The CDR3 nucleotides read TGTGCCAGCAGTGATTCCCGGGGGGTAATTGATCAGCCCCAGCATTTT. It specifies CASSDSRGVIDQPQHF.